This T cell receptor (beta chain) stems from a study of regulatory T cells in long-lasting Graves disease. Trimming at V came to 6 bases and at J to 2 bases, leaving 3 bases not matched to a gene. The CDR3 has 13 amino acids. Germline CDR1 is DFQATT and CDR2 is SNEGSKA (reference sequence). Stated time point: newly diagnosed GD, antithyroid drugs for less than 3 months. PBMC-extracted RNA yielded the TCR library. At least ten counts were recorded for this clonotype. Sequencing libraries for TCR beta were prepared with iRepertoire HTBI primers and Arm-PCR of CDR3 regions. TCRdb reprocessed the multiplex PCR reads with MiXCR, giving one entry per CDR3 protein. The table has over 200,000 distinct CDR3 sequences, approximately 18% seen once; the top ten hold approximately 15%. These data were also filed under a second study, of T cells in Graves' hyperthyroidism and ophthalmopathy. Turning to that study: A first-round RT-PCR of the TCR CDR3 used the HTBI primer set.

Sequences were derived from peripheral blood mononuclear cells (PBMCs), sampled at new diagnosis, from a patient treated with antithyroid drugs. The chain is built from TRBV20-1 and TRBJ1-3; 8 nucleotides line up with TRBD1. This TCR came from a young woman with Graves disease. The CDR3 nucleotides are TGCAGTGCCTGGGACAGGCCTGGAAACACCATATATTTT. This encodes CSAWDRPGNTIYF.